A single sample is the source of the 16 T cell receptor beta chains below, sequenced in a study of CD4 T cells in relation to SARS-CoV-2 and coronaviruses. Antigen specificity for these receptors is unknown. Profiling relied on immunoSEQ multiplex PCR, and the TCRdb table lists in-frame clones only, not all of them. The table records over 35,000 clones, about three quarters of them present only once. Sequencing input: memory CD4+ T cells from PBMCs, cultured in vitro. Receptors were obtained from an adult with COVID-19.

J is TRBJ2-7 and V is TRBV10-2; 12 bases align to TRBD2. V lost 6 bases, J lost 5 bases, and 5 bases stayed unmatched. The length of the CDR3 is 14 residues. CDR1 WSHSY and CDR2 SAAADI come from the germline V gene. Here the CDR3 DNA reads TGCGCCAGCAGATGGGGACTAGCGGGCGACGAGCAGTACTTC. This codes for CASRWGLAGDEQYF.

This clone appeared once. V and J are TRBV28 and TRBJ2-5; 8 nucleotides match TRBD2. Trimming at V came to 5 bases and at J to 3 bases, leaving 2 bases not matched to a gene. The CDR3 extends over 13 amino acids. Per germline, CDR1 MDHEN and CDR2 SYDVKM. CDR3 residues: CASSQLAEETQYF. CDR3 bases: TGTGCCAGCAGTCAACTAGCGGAAGAGACCCAGTACTTC.

CDR3 region: CASSRQVNYGYTF. The CDR3 DNA follows: TGTGCCAGCAGCCGACAGGTTAACTATGGCTACACCTTC. The chain links TRBV14 to TRBJ1-2; TRBD1 might be the D (6 bases). Germline V CDR1 and CDR2: SGHDN, FVKESK. Trimming took off 4 bases at V and 1 base at J, with 7 bases between the two ends. CDR3 size: 13 residues. The full variable domain, its missing parts supplied by reference TRBV14 and TRBJ1-2, is EAGVTQFPSHSVIEKGQTVTLRCDPISGHDNLYWYRRVMGKEIKFLLHFVKESKQDESGMPNNRFLAERTGGTYSTLKVQPAELEDSGVYFCASSRQVNYGYTFGSGTRLTVV.

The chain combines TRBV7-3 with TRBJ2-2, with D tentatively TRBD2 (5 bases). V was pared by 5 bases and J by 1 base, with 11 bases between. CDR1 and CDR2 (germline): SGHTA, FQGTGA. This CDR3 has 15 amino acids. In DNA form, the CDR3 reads TGTGCCAGCAGCGCCGGACGGGAGAACACCGGGGAGCTGTTTTTT. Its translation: CASSAGRENTGELFF.

The CDR3 here is CALTSGAITDTQYF. Here the CDR3 DNA reads TGTGCCTTGACTAGCGGGGCGATCACAGATACGCAGTATTTT. The genes are TRBV30 and TRBJ2-3, with 11 nucleotides matching TRBD2. This CDR3 spans 14 amino acids. V lost 7 bases to trimming and J lost 2 bases; unmatched junction nucleotides: 5. Germline V lookup: CDR1 GTSNPN, CDR2 SVGIG (reference sequence).

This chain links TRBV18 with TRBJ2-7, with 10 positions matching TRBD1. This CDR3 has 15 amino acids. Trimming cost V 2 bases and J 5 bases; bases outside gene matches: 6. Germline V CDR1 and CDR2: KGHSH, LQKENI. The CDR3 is CASSPETGGGHEQYF. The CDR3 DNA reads TGTGCCAGCTCACCAGAGACAGGGGGCGGGCACGAGCAGTACTTC.

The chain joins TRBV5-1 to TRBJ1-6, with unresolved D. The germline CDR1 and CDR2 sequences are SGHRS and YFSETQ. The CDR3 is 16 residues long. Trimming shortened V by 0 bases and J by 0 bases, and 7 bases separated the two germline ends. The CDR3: CASSLDQSSYNSPLHF. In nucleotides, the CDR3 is TGCGCCAGCAGCTTGGATCAGAGCTCCTATAATTCACCCCTCCACTTT.

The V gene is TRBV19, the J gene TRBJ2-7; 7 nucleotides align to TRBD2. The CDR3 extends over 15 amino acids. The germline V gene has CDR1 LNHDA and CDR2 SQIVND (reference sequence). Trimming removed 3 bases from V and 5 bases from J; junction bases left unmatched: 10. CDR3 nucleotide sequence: TGTGCCAGTAGTATGGCGGGAGAGGCTTATGACGAGCAGTACTTC. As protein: CASSMAGEAYDEQYF.

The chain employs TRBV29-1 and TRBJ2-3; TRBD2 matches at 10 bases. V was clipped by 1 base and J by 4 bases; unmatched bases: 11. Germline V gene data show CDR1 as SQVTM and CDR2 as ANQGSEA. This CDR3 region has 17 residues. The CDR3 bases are TGCAGCGTTGAAGGTTTCGCCGTAGCGGGAGGATCAGATACGCAGTATTTT. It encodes CSVEGFAVAGGSDTQYF.

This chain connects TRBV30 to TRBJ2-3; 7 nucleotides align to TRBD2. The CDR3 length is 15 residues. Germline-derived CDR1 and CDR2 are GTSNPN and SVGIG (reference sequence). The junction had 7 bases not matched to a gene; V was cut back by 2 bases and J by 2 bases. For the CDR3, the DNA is TGTGCCTGGAGTTTCGTGGGGGGGACCACAGATACGCAGTATTTT. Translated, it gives CAWSFVGGTTDTQYF.

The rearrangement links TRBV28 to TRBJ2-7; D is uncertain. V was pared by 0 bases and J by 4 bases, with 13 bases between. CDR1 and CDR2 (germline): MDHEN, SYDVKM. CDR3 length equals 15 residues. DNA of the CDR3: TGTGCCAGCAGTTTATGGCAGCAGGACCAATACGAGCAGTACTTC. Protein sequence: CASSLWQQDQYEQYF. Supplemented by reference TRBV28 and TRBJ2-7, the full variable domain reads DVKVTQSSRYLVKRTGEKVFLECVQDMDHENMFWYRQDPGLGLRLIYFSYDVKMKEKGDIPEGYSVSREKKERFSLILESASTNQTSMYLCASSLWQQDQYEQYFGPGTRLTVT.

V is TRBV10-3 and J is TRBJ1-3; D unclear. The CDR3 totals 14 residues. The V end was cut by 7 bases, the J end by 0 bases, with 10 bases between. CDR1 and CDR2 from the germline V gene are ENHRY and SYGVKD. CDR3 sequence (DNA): TGTGCCATCACTGGAAGTGGCTCTGGAAACACCATATATTTT. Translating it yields CAITGSGSGNTIYF.

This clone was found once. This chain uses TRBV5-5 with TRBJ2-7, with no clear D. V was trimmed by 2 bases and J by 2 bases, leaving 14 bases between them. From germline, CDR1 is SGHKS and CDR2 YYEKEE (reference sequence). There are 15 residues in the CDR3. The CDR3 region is CASSLGTGFTYEQYF. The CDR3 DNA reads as TGTGCCAGCAGCTTAGGAACGGGCTTCACCTACGAGCAGTACTTC. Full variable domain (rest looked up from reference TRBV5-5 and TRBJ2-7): DAGVTQSPTHLIKTRGQQVTLRCSPISGHKSVSWYQQVLGQGPQFIFQYYEKEERGRGNFPDRFSARQFPNYSSELNVNALLLGDSALYLCASSLGTGFTYEQYFGPGTRLTVT.

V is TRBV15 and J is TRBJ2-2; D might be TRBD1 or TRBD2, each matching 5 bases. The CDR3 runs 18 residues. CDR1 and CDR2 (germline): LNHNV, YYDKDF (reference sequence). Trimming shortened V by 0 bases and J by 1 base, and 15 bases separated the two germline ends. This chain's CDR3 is CATSREWGPDVNTGELFF. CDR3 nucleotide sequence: TGTGCCACCAGCAGAGAATGGGGACCCGACGTGAACACCGGGGAGCTGTTTTTT.

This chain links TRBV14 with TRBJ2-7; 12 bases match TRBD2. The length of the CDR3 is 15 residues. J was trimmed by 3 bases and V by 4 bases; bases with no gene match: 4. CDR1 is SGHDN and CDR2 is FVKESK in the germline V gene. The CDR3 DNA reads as TGTGCCAGCAGCCCACTAGCGGGAGGAGACTACGAGCAGTACTTC. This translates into CASSPLAGGDYEQYF. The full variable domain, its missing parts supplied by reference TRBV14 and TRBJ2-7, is EAGVTQFPSHSVIEKGQTVTLRCDPISGHDNLYWYRRVMGKEIKFLLHFVKESKQDESGMPNNRFLAERTGGTYSTLKVQPAELEDSGVYFCASSPLAGGDYEQYFGPGTRLTVT.

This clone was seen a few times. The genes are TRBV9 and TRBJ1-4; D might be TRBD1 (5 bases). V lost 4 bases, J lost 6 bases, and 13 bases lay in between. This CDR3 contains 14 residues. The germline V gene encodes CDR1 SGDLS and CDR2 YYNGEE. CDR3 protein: CASSPGGEHEKLFF. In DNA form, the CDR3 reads TGTGCCAGCAGCCCGGGGGGAGAGCATGAAAAACTGTTTTTT.